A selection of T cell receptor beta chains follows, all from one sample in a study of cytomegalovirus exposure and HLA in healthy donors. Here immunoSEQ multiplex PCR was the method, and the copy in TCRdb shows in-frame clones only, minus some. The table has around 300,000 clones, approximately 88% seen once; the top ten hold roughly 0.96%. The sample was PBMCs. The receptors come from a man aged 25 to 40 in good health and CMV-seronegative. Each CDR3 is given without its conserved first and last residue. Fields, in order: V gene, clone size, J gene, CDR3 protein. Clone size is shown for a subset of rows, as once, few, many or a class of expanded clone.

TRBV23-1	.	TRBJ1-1	ASSQSRGNTEAF
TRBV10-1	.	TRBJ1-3	ASSKGSTGNTIY
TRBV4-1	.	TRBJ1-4	ASSQAAPGQGSNEKLF
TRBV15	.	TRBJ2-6	ATSTGKDSYSGANVLT
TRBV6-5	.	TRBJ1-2	ASRETGGRGYT
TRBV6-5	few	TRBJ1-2	ASRLQGANYGYT
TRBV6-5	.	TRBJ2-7	ASSRLASLYEQY
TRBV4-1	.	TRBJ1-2	ASSQDGPGCYGYT
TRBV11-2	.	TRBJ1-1	ASSWGENTEAF
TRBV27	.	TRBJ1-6	ASSSLREYNSPLH
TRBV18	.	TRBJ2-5	ASSSTGYAGETQY
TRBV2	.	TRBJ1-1	ASSERGRNTEAF
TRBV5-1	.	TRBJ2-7	ASSFLTGSSYEQY
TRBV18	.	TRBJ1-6	ASSPTAGALH
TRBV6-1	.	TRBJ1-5	ASSVNRGAKPQH
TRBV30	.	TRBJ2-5	AWSPLGAVETQY
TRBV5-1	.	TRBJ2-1	ASSPGGSYNEQF
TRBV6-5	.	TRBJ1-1	ASSFRVGNTEAF
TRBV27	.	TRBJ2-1	ASSSLTGIAYNEQF
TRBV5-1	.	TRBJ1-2	ASSPPDRGKGYT
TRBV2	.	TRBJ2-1	ASSWGDNEQF
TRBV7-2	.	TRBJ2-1	ASSLDRAGYNEQF
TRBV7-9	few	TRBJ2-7	ASSLPVAYEQY
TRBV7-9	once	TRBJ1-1	ASSRPGQGRAEAF
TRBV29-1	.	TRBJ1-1	SVEWGGSWTEAF
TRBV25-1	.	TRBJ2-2	ASSEYSLAGITGELF
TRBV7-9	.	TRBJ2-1	ASSLAGGYNEQF
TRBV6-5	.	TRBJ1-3	ASSYSGTGGNTIY
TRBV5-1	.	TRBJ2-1	ASSLDRGLAGGRRDEQF
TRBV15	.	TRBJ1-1	ATSRGRGWSGTEAF
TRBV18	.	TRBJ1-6	ASSLTGASPLH
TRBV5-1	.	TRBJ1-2	ASSNRQGQANYGYT
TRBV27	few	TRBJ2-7	ASSVNRGPYEQY
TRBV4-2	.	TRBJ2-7	ASSQSRRTIYEQY
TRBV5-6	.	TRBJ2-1	ASSPTSGTYNEQF
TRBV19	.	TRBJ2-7	ASRTSGTGLYEQY
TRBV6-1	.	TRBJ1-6	ASSENRSNSPLH
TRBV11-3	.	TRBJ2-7	ASSLGRGTYEQY
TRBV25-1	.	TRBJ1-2	ASSERVFPGGVYGYT
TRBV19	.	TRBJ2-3	ASRPAEVNPSTDTQY
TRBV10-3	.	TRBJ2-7	AISDTGGFYEQY
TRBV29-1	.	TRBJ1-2	SVGGQGNYGYT
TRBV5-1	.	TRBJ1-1	ASSSGHLNTEAF
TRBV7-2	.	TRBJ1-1	ASSLMATVMNTEAF
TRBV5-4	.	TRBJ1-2	ASSSGQGHGYT
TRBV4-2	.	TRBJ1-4	ASSQEQGLGEKLF
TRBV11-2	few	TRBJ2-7	ASSASGSYEQY
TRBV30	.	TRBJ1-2	AWTLTGFGYT
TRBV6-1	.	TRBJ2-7	ASHWARYEQY
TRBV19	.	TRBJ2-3	ASSIGQPLVTQY
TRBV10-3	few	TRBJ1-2	AIPVRTGAYGYT
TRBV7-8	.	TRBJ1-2	ASSLAGTGSNYGYT
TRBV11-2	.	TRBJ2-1	ASSLDLTGGRYNEQF